Each of the 27 T cell receptor beta chains below was sequenced from the same sample in a study of cytomegalovirus exposure and HLA in healthy donors. Measured with immunoSEQ multiplex PCR; TCRdb has only the in-frame clones, and not every one. Of 150,000 to 200,000 clones listed, less than 90% are singletons. Input material: PBMCs. The receptors were gathered from a man aged 25-40 years in good health and CMV-seropositive.

This clone was seen just once. The chain recombines TRBV4-1 with TRBJ1-1; 7 nucleotides match TRBD1. The germline V gene encodes CDR1 MGHRA and CDR2 YSYEKL. The CDR3 is made up of 15 amino acids. The V segment lost 4 bases and the J segment 2 bases; nucleotides outside the gene matches: 7. CDR3 bases: TGCGCCAGCAGCCGTGGCCGGGACAGCAACACTGAAGCTTTCTTT. This sequence encodes CASSRGRDSNTEAFF.

The rearrangement uses TRBV2 and TRBJ1-4; D remains unclear. From germline, CDR1 is SNHLY and CDR2 FYNNEI. CDR3 length: 16 amino acids. Trimming removed 6 bases at V and 0 bases at J, with 14 bases between. The CDR3 DNA is TGTGCCAGCAGGGGAGGCGGATTTGCAACTAATGAAAAACTGTTTTTT. Its translation is CASRGGGFATNEKLFF.

The V call is TRBV6-5, the J call TRBJ1-1; possibly TRBD1 for D (5 bases). Germline loops: CDR1 MNHEY, CDR2 SVGAGI. The CDR3 loop spans 14 amino acids. Trimming stripped 10 bases from V and 2 bases from J, with 17 bases between. The CDR3 here is CATTGRGENTEAFF. The CDR3 DNA reads as TGTGCCACCACCGGCCGGGGGGAAAACACTGAAGCTTTCTTT.

The rearrangement links TRBV7-2 to TRBJ1-1, with 7 bases identical to TRBD1. The CDR3 contains 14 residues. J lost 8 bases, V lost 6 bases, and 12 bases had no gene match. Germline V CDR1 and CDR2: SGHTA, FQGNSA. The DNA for the CDR3 is TGTGCCAGCAGTCCGTTTTGGACAGGTCCCGAAGCTTTCTTT. This codes for CASSPFWTGPEAFF.

This chain joins TRBV19 and TRBJ2-7, with TRBD1 matching 7 bases. This CDR3 comprises 15 residues. V lost 5 bases to trimming and J lost 7 bases; unmatched junction nucleotides: 14. The germline V gene has CDR1 LNHDA and CDR2 SQIVND (reference sequence). The CDR3 here is CASSDWAGGSREQYF. The CDR3 coding sequence is TGTGCCAGTAGTGACTGGGCAGGGGGATCGAGAGAGCAGTACTTC.

This rearrangement joins TRBV13 to TRBJ2-5; D unresolved. Germline V gene data show CDR1 as PRHDT and CDR2 as FYEKMQ (reference sequence). The CDR3 spans 15 residues. The V gene lost 0 bases and the J gene lost 1 base, with 9 bases spanning the gap. CDR3 bases: TGTGCCAGCAGCTTAGGCCTCGGTATCCAAGAGACCCAGTACTTC. This translates into CASSLGLGIQETQYF.

The chain uses TRBV7-2 and TRBJ2-2, with 9 bases identical to TRBD2. The CDR3 has 16 amino acids. CDR1 is SGHTA, CDR2 FQGNSA, per germline. V gave up 1 base and J gave up 7 bases; unmatched junction bases: 7. The CDR3 is CASSLVGGGENGELFF. CDR3 bases: TGTGCCAGCAGCTTAGTAGGCGGGGGGGAGAACGGGGAGCTGTTTTTT.

The rearrangement uses TRBV7-9 and TRBJ2-4; perhaps TRBD2 as D (6 bases). Germline V gene sequence: CDR1 SEHNR, CDR2 FQNEAQ (reference sequence). There are 15 residues in the CDR3. Trimming took 5 bases from V and 6 from J, leaving 17 bases between them. The CDR3 spells CASSHPDGRRNIQYF. The CDR3, as DNA: TGTGCCAGCAGCCATCCCGATGGGAGGAGAAACATTCAGTACTTC.

The chain couples TRBV27 to TRBJ2-1; 9 nucleotides line up with TRBD2. The V and J ends lost 6 bases and 5 bases, in that order; junction bases with no gene match: 8. The CDR3 has 15 residues. Germline V CDR1 and CDR2: MNHEY, SMNVEV (reference sequence). CDR3: CASSLEAGGHNEQFF. Written as DNA, the CDR3 is TGTGCCAGCAGCTTAGAAGCGGGGGGACACAATGAGCAGTTCTTC.

CDR3 DNA: TGTGCCAGTAGTATACAGGATCCGCGCTACAATGAGCAGTTCTTC. This sequence encodes CASSIQDPRYNEQFF. V gene TRBV19 combines with J gene TRBJ2-1; D uncertain. Germline CDR1 is LNHDA and CDR2 is SQIVND (reference sequence). V shed 2 bases and J shed 3 bases, with 11 bases lying between them. The CDR3 length is 15 residues.

A note on this clone: Different DNA sequences within this sample yield the same CDR3. The CDR3 loop is CASRGTATGDYGYTF. For the CDR3, the DNA is TGTGCCAGCAGGGGGACTGCGACAGGGGACTATGGCTACACCTTC. The V call is TRBV2, the J call TRBJ1-2; TRBD1 matches at 8 bases. The ends lost 6 bases at V and 3 bases at J; junction bases unmatched: 9. This CDR3 is 15 amino acids long. Germline V CDR1 and CDR2: SNHLY, FYNNEI.

The rearrangement links TRBV28 to TRBJ2-7, with 9 bases identical to TRBD2. The CDR3 is 13 amino acids. V shed 5 bases and J 5 bases; nucleotides not matched to a gene: 4. Germline V gene sequence: CDR1 MDHEN, CDR2 SYDVKM. Here the CDR3 reads CASSDSGSHEQYF. Written as DNA, the CDR3 is TGTGCCAGCAGTGATAGCGGGAGCCACGAGCAGTACTTC.

The V call is TRBV6-6, the J call TRBJ2-3, with a weak D call TRBD1 (5 bases). The CDR3 covers 15 residues. Germline V gives CDR1 MNHNY, CDR2 SVGAGI (reference sequence). The V end was cut by 2 bases, the J end by 3 bases, with 12 bases between. The CDR3 reads CASSYIGHSTDTQYF. Written as DNA, the CDR3 is TGTGCCAGCAGTTACATCGGACACTCTACAGATACGCAGTATTTT.

The chain couples TRBV30 to TRBJ2-5; 12 positions agree with TRBD2. V trimming: 5 bases; J trimming: 4 bases; junction bases outside the gene matches: 8. The V gene's germline CDR1 is GTSNPN and CDR2 SVGIG (reference sequence). The CDR3 runs to 15 residues. CDR3 bases: TGTGCCTGGTCAGAGCTAGCGGGGGGGCCAGAGACCCAGTACTTC. Amino acids: CAWSELAGGPETQYF.

The rearrangement joins TRBV7-6 to TRBJ2-7; D is possibly TRBD1 (6 bases). The CDR3 totals 15 residues. Trimming removed 0 bases from V and 3 bases from J, with 12 bases in between. Germline V gene sequence: CDR1 SGHVS, CDR2 FNYEAQ. Written as DNA, the CDR3 is TGTGCCAGCAGCTTAGCTCCGGGACATAACTACGAGCAGTACTTC. Protein product: CASSLAPGHNYEQYF. The full variable domain, in which reference TRBV7-6 and TRBJ2-7 provide the parts outside the CDR3, is GAGVSQSPRYKVTKRGQDVALRCDPISGHVSLYWYRQALGQGPEFLTYFNYEAQQDKSGLPNDRFSAERPEGSISTLTIQRTEQRDSAMYRCASSLAPGHNYEQYFGPGTRLTVT.

The V call is TRBV5-1, the J call TRBJ2-7; TRBD1 matches 7 bases. The CDR3 spans 15 residues. Looked up from germline, CDR1 is SGHRS and CDR2 is YFSETQ. J gave up 4 bases and V 1 base, and 8 bases lay outside the gene matches. The CDR3 region is CASSLTADRRYEQYF. The CDR3 DNA is TGCGCCAGCAGCTTGACCGCGGACAGGAGGTACGAGCAGTACTTC.

This sequence joins TRBV6-1 and TRBJ1-1; D gene uncertain. The germline gives CDR1 MNHNS, CDR2 SASEGT. Trimming stripped 2 bases from V and 0 bases from J, with 10 bases between. The CDR3 covers 15 residues. CDR3 in DNA: TGTGCCAGCAGTGAATTGAGGGCCATGAACACTGAAGCTTTCTTT. Translation gives CASSELRAMNTEAFF.

The CDR3 loop reads CASSLSIQGNSPLHF. The CDR3 bases are TGTGCCAGCAGTTTATCGATTCAGGGAAATTCACCCCTCCACTTT. J is TRBJ1-6 and V is TRBV27; possible D gene TRBD1, 5 bases. V was trimmed by 0 bases and J by 7 bases, leaving 10 bases between them. The CDR3 spans 15 residues. Germline V lookup: CDR1 MNHEY, CDR2 SMNVEV (reference sequence).

The chain couples TRBV11-3 to TRBJ2-7; weak D call: TRBD2 (6 bases). V was clipped by 4 bases and J by 3 bases, with 10 bases between them. The CDR3 contains 13 residues. Germline-derived CDR1 and CDR2 are SGHNT and YENEEA. The chain's CDR3 is CASSSLRDYEQYF. The CDR3 DNA is TGTGCCAGCAGCTCCCTGCGGGACTACGAGCAGTACTTC.

J is TRBJ2-5 and V is TRBV10-3, with unresolved D. The CDR3 consists of 12 residues. The V end lost 5 bases, the J end lost 7 bases, and 11 bases lay between the germline ends. Germline CDR1 ENHRY, CDR2 SYGVKD. CDR3 in amino acids: CAISPSLSTQYF. DNA for the CDR3: TGTGCCATCAGTCCCTCCTTGTCGACCCAGTACTTC.

The chain joins TRBV30 to TRBJ2-1; D remains ambiguous. CDR1 is GTSNPN, CDR2 SVGIG, per germline (reference sequence). The CDR3 contains 13 residues. The V and J ends lost 0 bases and 9 bases respectively, with 12 bases between them. This CDR3 is CAWSVRPGSEQFF. CDR3 in DNA: TGTGCCTGGAGTGTACGCCCAGGCAGTGAGCAGTTCTTC. Full variable domain (rest looked up from reference TRBV30 and TRBJ2-1): SQTIHQWPATLVQPVGSPLSLECTVEGTSNPNLYWYRQAAGRGLQLLFYSVGIGQISSEVPQNLSASRPQDRQFILSSKKLLLSDSGFYLCAWSVRPGSEQFFGPGTRLTVL.

At least ten counts were recorded for this clone. The sample carries other DNA sequences with the same CDR3. The chain carries TRBV7-3 and TRBJ1-1, with unresolved D. The ends were cut back, 3 bases at V and 0 bases at J, with 5 bases in the middle. There are 13 residues in the CDR3. CDR1 is SGHTA and CDR2 is FQGTGA in the germline V gene. CDR3 bases: TGTGCCAGCAGCTTGTCAGTGAACACTGAAGCTTTCTTT. Protein sequence: CASSLSVNTEAFF. The full variable domain, with the rest looked up from reference TRBV7-3 and TRBJ1-1, is GAGVSQTPSNKVTEKGKYVELRCDPISGHTALYWYRQSLGQGPEFLIYFQGTGAADDSGLPNDRFFAVRPEGSVSTLKIQRTERGDSAVYLCASSLSVNTEAFFGQGTRLTVV.

The chain employs TRBV18 and TRBJ1-1; 7 nucleotides line up with TRBD1. After removal of 10 bases from V and 8 bases from J, the junction contained 16 bases not matched to a gene. There are 14 residues in the CDR3. Germline V gene lookup returns CDR1 KGHSH and CDR2 LQKENI. CDR3 sequence: CATPVGQAGREAFF. The CDR3 DNA sequence: TGTGCCACCCCCGTCGGACAGGCCGGGAGAGAAGCTTTCTTT.

This clone was recorded once. The chain joins TRBV30 to TRBJ2-1, with TRBD2 identical over 10 bases. In germline, CDR1 is GTSNPN, CDR2 SVGIG (reference sequence). This CDR3 region has 15 residues. The V segment lost 2 bases and the J segment 3 bases; nucleotides outside the gene matches: 4. This CDR3 is CAWSRLAGLYNEQFF. DNA of the CDR3: TGTGCCTGGAGTCGACTAGCGGGCCTCTACAATGAGCAGTTCTTC.

The V gene is TRBV29-1, the J gene TRBJ1-1, with D possibly matching TRBD1 (6 bases). V was shortened by 7 bases and J by 7 bases, with 19 bases between the two germline ends. This CDR3 has 13 amino acids. CDR1 SQVTM and CDR2 ANQGSEA come from the germline V gene. The CDR3 DNA follows: TGCAGCGGAACCGTACAGGGAAATGGTGAAGCTTTCTTT. Translation gives CSGTVQGNGEAFF.

The gene calls are TRBV6-6 and TRBJ1-6; D gene unclear. In germline, CDR1 is MNHNY, CDR2 SVGAGI (reference sequence). V shed 0 bases and J shed 0 bases, with 3 bases lying between them. The CDR3 is 15 amino acids. The DNA of the CDR3 is TGTGCCAGCAGTTACTCAGCCTCCTATAATTCACCCCTCCACTTT. Its translation: CASSYSASYNSPLHF.

The V and J genes are TRBV5-8 and TRBJ2-3; weak D call: TRBD1 (6 bases). The germline V gene has CDR1 SGHTS and CDR2 YDEGEE. The V gene lost 0 bases and the J gene lost 0 bases, with 8 bases spanning the gap. The CDR3 is 15 amino acids. As DNA, the CDR3 is TGTGCCAGCAGCTTGGTACAGGGAAGCACAGATACGCAGTATTTT. Translating gives CASSLVQGSTDTQYF.